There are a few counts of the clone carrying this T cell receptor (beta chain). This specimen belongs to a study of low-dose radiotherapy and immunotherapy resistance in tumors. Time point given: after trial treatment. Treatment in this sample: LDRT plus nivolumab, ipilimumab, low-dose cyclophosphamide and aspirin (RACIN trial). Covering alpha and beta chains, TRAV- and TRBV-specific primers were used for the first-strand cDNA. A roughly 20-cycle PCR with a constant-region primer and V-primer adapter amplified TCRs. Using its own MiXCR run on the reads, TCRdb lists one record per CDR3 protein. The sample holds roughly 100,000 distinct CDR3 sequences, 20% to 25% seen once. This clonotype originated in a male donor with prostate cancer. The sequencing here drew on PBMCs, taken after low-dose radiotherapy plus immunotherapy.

The CDR3 loop is CASSLLSTDTQYF. The DNA for the CDR3 is TGTGCCAGCAGCCTCCTCAGCACAGATACGCAGTATTTT. The chain joins TRBV7-3 to TRBJ2-3, with D unresolved. Germline V gives CDR1 SGHTA, CDR2 FQGTGA. This CDR3 has 13 amino acids. The V and J ends lost 5 bases and 0 bases respectively, with 6 bases between them. The full variable domain, rest sourced from reference TRBV7-3 and TRBJ2-3, is GAGVSQTPSNKVTEKGKYVELRCDPISGHTALYWYRQSLGQGPEFLIYFQGTGAADDSGLPNDRFFAVRPEGSVSTLKIQRTERGDSAVYLCASSLLSTDTQYFGPGTRLTVL.